The 13 T cell receptor beta chains below were found in one sample sequenced in a study of cytotoxic CD8 clonotypes in ibrutinib-treated CLL. Only in-frame clones appear in the TCRdb table, and some are missing; sequencing was by immunoSEQ multiplex PCR. The sample has approximately 320,000 clones, 67% seen once; the top ten hold under 8%. Sequencing was performed on PBMCs, taken after 36 months of ibrutinib treatment. The receptor source for this set is a human donor with chronic lymphocytic leukemia.

The chain has TRBV29-1 and TRBJ2-7, with 9 nucleotides matching TRBD1. Germline V gives CDR1 SQVTM, CDR2 ANQGSEA. With 3 bases clipped from V and 4 bases from J, the junction kept 4 bases outside the gene matches. There are 13 residues in the CDR3. CDR3 sequence reads: CSVDETGGYEQYF. DNA of the CDR3: TGCAGCGTTGATGAGACAGGGGGTTACGAGCAGTACTTC.

This sequence joins TRBV27 and TRBJ1-6, with TRBD1 matching 7 bases. The germline V gene encodes CDR1 MNHEY and CDR2 SMNVEV (reference sequence). V trimming: 3 bases; J trimming: 9 bases; junction bases outside the gene matches: 17. The CDR3 sequence is 18 residues long. The CDR3 reads CASSFSGGRRLRVSPLHF. CDR3 sequence (DNA): TGTGCCAGCAGTTTTTCAGGGGGAAGGAGGTTGAGGGTTTCACCCCTCCACTTT.

The V and J genes are TRBV4-2 and TRBJ1-4; D perhaps matches TRBD1 (6 bases). Germline V gives CDR1 LGHNA, CDR2 YNFKEQ. Trimming took 0 bases from V and 8 from J, leaving 13 bases between them. The CDR3 is 15 residues long. As DNA, the CDR3 is TGTGCCAGCAGCCAAGATGATAGGGGGGGAGAAAAACTGTTTTTT. Translation gives CASSQDDRGGEKLFF.

This clone appeared a few times. The chain uses TRBV7-2 and TRBJ1-2; no definite D call. Trimming shortened V by 0 bases and J by 5 bases, and 4 bases separated the two germline ends. Germline V gene sequence: CDR1 SGHTA, CDR2 FQGNSA. The CDR3 has 12 amino acids. CDR3 protein: CASSLATYGYTF. Here the CDR3 DNA reads TGTGCCAGCAGCTTAGCGACTTATGGCTACACCTTC.

The CDR3, as DNA: TGTGCTAGTGATGAAAGGGACAATGGAAACACCATATATTTT. It specifies CASDERDNGNTIYF. V and J are TRBV12-5 and TRBJ1-3; tentative D call: TRBD1 (6 bases). Between the trimmed V and J ends, which lost 7 bases and 3 bases, there was a span of 13 bases. The CDR3 spans 14 residues. CDR1 LGHNT and CDR2 FRNRAP come from the germline V gene.

The chain is built from TRBV7-9 and TRBJ2-7, with D perhaps given as TRBD1 or TRBD2 (5 bases each). The germline V and J ends were trimmed by 1 base and 2 bases, with 15 bases remaining between them. Looked up from germline, CDR1 is SEHNR and CDR2 is FQNEAQ (reference sequence). The CDR3 is 16 residues long. In nucleotides, the CDR3 is TGTGCCAGCAGCTTAGTCGTACCGGGACGGACCTACGAGCAGTACTTC. Translated: CASSLVVPGRTYEQYF.

This sequence joins TRBV7-2 and TRBJ2-5; 14 bases map to TRBD2. Germline CDR1 reads SGHTA; CDR2 reads FQGNSA. The CDR3 extends over 16 amino acids. Trimming removed 5 bases from V and 1 base from J; junction bases left unmatched: 3. The CDR3 sequence is CASSVTSGGAQETQYF. The CDR3 nucleotides are TGTGCCAGCAGCGTGACTAGCGGGGGGGCCCAAGAGACCCAGTACTTC. Together with reference TRBV7-2 and TRBJ2-5, the CDR3 gives the full variable domain: GAGVSQSPSNKVTEKGKDVELRCDPISGHTALYWYRQSLGQGLEFLIYFQGNSAPDKSGLPSDRFSAERTGGSVSTLTIQRTQQEDSAVYLCASSVTSGGAQETQYFGPGTRLLVL.

This chain joins TRBV5-1 and TRBJ2-7, with D possibly matching TRBD2 (5 bases). The CDR3 is 14 residues long. The V and J ends lost 2 bases and 1 base respectively, with 10 bases between them. Germline CDR1 reads SGHRS; CDR2 reads YFSETQ. The CDR3 coding sequence is TGCGCCAGCAGCTTTCTAGCTAATTCCTACGAGCAGTACTTC. This gives the protein CASSFLANSYEQYF.

The rearrangement links TRBV7-2 to TRBJ2-7; D gene uncertain. Trimming shortened V by 5 bases and J by 1 base, and 9 bases separated the two germline ends. CDR1 SGHTA and CDR2 FQGNSA come from the germline V gene. CDR3 length: 13 residues. The CDR3 nucleotides read TGTGCCAGCAGCCCGCTGGGGTCCTACGAGCAGTACTTC. It encodes CASSPLGSYEQYF.

The rearrangement uses TRBV29-1 and TRBJ1-2; D is uncertain. Germline V lookup: CDR1 SQVTM, CDR2 ANQGSEA. V gave up 3 bases and J gave up 4 bases, with 15 bases separating them. The CDR3 is 14 residues long. CDR3 coding DNA: TGCAGCGTTGATCGAGAAGCCATGGGCTATGGCTACACCTTC. It encodes CSVDREAMGYGYTF.

This chain joins TRBV6-6 and TRBJ2-7, with D maybe TRBD2 (6 bases). CDR1 and CDR2 from the germline V gene are MNHNY and SVGAGI (reference sequence). The ends were cut back, 5 bases at V and 0 bases at J, with 17 bases in the middle. The CDR3 spans 16 residues. Here the CDR3 reads CASSSLGGPFSYEQYF. CDR3 DNA sequence: TGTGCCAGCAGTAGCTTAGGAGGGCCTTTCTCCTACGAGCAGTACTTC.

The gene calls are TRBV27 and TRBJ1-1; 7 nucleotides line up with TRBD1. The V gene end was trimmed by 9 bases and the J gene end by 4 bases; junction bases not matched to a gene: 8. The CDR3 has 13 amino acids. CDR1 MNHEY and CDR2 SMNVEV come from the germline V gene (reference sequence). CDR3 coding DNA: TGTGCCAGTCGAACAGGGGCGGGCACTGAAGCTTTCTTT. Amino acids: CASRTGAGTEAFF.

The chain combines TRBV11-2 with TRBJ2-2, with TRBD2 identical over 12 bases. The CDR3 consists of 19 residues. The trim removed 5 bases at V and 5 bases at J, leaving 15 bases unmatched. The germline gives CDR1 SGHAT, CDR2 FQNNGV. The CDR3 coding sequence is TGTGCCAGCAGCCGAGGGCCTAGCGGGGGGGGACCGAGGACCGGGGAGCTGTTTTTT. Translated, it gives CASSRGPSGGGPRTGELFF.